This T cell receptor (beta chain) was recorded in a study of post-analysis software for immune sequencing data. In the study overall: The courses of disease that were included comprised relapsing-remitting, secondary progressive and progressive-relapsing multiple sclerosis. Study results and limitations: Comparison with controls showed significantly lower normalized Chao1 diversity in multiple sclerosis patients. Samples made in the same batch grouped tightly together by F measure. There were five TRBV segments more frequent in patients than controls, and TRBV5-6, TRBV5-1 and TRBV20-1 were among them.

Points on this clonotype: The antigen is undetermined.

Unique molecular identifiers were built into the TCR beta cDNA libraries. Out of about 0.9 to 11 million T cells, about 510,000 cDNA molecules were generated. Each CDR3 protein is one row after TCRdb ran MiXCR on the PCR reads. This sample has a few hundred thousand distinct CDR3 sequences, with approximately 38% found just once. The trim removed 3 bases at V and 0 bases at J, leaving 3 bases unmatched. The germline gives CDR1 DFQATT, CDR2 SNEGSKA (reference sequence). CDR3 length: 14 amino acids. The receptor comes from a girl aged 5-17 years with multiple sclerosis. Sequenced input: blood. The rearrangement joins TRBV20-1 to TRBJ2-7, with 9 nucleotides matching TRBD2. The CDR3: CSASKAGGSYEQYF. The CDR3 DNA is TGCAGTGCTAGCAAAGCGGGGGGCTCCTACGAGCAGTACTTC.